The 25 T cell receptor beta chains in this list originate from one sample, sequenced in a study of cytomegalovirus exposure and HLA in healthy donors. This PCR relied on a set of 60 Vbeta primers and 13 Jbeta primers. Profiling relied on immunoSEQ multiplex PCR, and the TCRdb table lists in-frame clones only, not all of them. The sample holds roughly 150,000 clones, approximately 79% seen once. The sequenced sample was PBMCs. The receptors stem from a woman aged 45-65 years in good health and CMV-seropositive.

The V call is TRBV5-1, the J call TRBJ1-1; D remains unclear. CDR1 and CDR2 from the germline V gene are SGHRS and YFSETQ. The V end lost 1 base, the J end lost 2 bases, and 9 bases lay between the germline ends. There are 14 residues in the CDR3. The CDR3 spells CASSLPGSNTEAFF. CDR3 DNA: TGCGCCAGCAGCTTGCCCGGGAGTAACACTGAAGCTTTCTTT.

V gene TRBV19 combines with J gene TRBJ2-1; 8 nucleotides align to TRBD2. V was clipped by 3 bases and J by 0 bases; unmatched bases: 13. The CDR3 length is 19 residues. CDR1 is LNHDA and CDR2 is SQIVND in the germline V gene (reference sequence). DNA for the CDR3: TGTGCCAGTAGTATCGGGGCCCGTAGCGGGGTGAGCTCCTACAATGAGCAGTTCTTC. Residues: CASSIGARSGVSSYNEQFF.

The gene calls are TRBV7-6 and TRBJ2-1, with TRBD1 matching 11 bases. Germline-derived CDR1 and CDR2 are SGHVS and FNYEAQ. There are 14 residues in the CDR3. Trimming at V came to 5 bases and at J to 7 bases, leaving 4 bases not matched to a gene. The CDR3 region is CASSVGTGGNEQFF. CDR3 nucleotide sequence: TGTGCCAGCAGCGTCGGGACAGGGGGTAATGAGCAGTTCTTC.

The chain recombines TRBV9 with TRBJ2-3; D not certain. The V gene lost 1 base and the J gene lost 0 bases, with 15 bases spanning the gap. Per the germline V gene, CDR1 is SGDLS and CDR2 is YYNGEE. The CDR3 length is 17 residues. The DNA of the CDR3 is TGTGCCAGCAGCGTAACCTATCTTTTGACTAGCACAGATACGCAGTATTTT. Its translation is CASSVTYLLTSTDTQYF.

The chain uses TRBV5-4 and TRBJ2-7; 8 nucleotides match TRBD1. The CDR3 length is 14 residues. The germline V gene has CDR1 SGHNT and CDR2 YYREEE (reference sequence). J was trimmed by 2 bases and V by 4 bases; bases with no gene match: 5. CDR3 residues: CASSPGTGAYEQYF. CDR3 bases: TGTGCCAGCAGCCCCGGGACAGGTGCCTACGAGCAGTACTTC.

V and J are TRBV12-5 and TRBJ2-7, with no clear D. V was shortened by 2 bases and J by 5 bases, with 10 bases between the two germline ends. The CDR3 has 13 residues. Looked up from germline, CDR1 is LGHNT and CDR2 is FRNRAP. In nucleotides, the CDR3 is TGTGCTAGTGGTTTGCGTAGCTTCGACGAGCAGTACTTC. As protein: CASGLRSFDEQYF.

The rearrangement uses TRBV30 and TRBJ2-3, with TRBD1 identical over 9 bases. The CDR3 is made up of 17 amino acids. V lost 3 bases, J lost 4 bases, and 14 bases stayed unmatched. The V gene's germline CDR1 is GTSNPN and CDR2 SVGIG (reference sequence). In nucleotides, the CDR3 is TGTGCCTGGAGCCCCCTGTTGGGACAGGGAAGGGCAGATACGCAGTATTTT. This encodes CAWSPLLGQGRADTQYF.

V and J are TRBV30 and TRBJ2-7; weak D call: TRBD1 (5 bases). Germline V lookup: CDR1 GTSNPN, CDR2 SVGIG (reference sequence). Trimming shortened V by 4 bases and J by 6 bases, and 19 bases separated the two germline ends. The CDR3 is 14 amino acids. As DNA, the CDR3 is TGTGCCTGGAAGTCTGAGACAGCAGTCCGCGAGCAGTACTTC. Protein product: CAWKSETAVREQYF. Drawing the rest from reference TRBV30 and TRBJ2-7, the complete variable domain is SQTIHQWPATLVQPVGSPLSLECTVEGTSNPNLYWYRQAAGRGLQLLFYSVGIGQISSEVPQNLSASRPQDRQFILSSKKLLLSDSGFYLCAWKSETAVREQYFGPGTRLTVT.

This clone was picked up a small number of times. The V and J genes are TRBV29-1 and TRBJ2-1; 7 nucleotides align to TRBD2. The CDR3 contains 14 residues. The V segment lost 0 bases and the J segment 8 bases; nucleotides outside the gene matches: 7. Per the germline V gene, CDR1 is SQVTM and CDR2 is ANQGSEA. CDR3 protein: CSVEDSGEGDEQFF. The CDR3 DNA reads TGCAGCGTTGAAGACTCCGGGGAGGGCGATGAGCAGTTCTTC.

The CDR3 region has the DNA TGCGCCAGCAGTGAGTCGAAAGGGAGCGCGCAGTATTTT. Protein product: CASSESKGSAQYF. This chain uses TRBV10-1 with TRBJ2-3; a weak D match, TRBD2 (5 bases). The germline CDR1 and CDR2 sequences are WNHNN and SYGVQD (reference sequence). The CDR3 spans 13 residues. V shed 0 bases and J shed 10 bases, with 11 bases lying between them.

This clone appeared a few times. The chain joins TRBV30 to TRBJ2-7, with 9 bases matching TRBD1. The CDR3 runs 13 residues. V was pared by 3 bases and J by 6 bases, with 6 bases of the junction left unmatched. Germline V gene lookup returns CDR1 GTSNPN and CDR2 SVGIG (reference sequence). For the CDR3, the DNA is TGTGCCTGGAGGGCCGGGACAGGGAGCGAGCAGTACTTC. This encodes CAWRAGTGSEQYF.

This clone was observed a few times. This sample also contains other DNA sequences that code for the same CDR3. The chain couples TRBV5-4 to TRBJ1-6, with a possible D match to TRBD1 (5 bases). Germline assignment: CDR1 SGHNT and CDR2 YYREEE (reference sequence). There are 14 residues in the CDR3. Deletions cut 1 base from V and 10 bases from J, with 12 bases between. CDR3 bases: TGTGCCAGCAGCTTGCAGGGTGCGAGATCACCCCTCCACTTT. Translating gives CASSLQGARSPLHF.

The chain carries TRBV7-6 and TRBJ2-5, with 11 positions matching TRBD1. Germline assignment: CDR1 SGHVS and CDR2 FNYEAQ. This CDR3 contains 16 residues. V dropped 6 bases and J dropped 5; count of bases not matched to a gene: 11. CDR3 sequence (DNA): TGTGCCAGCAGGGTCGGGCTCGGGACAGGGGGGGAGACCCAGTACTTC. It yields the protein CASRVGLGTGGETQYF.

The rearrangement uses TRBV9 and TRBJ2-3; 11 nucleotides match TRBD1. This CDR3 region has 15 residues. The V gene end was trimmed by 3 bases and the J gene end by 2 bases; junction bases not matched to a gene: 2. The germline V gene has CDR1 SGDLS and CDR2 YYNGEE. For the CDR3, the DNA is TGTGCCAGCAGCGCTGGACAGGGGGCCACAGATACGCAGTATTTT. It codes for CASSAGQGATDTQYF.

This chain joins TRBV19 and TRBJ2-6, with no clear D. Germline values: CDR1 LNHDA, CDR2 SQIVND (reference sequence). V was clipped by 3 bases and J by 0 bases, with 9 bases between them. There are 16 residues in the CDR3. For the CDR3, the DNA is TGTGCCAGTAGTATGCAGTTTACCTCTGGGGCCAACGTCCTGACTTTC. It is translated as CASSMQFTSGANVLTF.

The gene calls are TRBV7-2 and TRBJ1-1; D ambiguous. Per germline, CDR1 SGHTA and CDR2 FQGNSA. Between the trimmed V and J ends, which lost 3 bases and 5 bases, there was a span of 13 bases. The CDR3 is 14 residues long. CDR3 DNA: TGTGCCAGCAGCTTGGAGCCCTTGGGTACTGAAGCTTTCTTT. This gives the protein CASSLEPLGTEAFF.

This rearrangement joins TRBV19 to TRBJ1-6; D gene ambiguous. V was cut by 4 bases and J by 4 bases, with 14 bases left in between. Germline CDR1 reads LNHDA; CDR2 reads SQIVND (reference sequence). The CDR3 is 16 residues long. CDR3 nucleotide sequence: TGTGCCAGTAGTAGAGGAGCTCTGGAATATAATTCACCCCTCCACTTT. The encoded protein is CASSRGALEYNSPLHF.

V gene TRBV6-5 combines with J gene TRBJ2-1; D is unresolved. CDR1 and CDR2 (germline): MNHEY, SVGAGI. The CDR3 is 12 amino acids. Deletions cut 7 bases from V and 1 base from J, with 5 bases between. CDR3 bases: TGTGCCAGCACAGGTTCCTACAATGAGCAGTTCTTC. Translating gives CASTGSYNEQFF.

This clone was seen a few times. The DNA of the CDR3 is TGTGCCAGCAGCCTGACAGGGGAAGCTGGGGCCAACGTCCTGACTTTC. Translation: CASSLTGEAGANVLTF. The chain employs TRBV7-6 and TRBJ2-6, with 8 nucleotides matching TRBD1. This CDR3 spans 16 amino acids. The ends lost 5 bases at V and 2 bases at J; junction bases unmatched: 5. From germline, CDR1 is SGHVS and CDR2 FNYEAQ.

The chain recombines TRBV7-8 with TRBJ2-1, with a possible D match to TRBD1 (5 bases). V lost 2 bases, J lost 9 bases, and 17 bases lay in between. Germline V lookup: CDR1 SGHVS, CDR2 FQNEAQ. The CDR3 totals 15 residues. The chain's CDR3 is CASSLRTIGAAEQFF. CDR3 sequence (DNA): TGTGCCAGCAGCTTAAGGACAATAGGGGCGGCTGAGCAGTTCTTC. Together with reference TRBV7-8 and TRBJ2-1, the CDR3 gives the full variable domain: GAGVSQSPRYKVAKRGQDVALRCDPISGHVSLFWYQQALGQGPEFLTYFQNEAQLDKSGLPSDRFFAERPEGSVSTLKIQRTQQEDSAVYLCASSLRTIGAAEQFFGPGTRLTVL.

The CDR3 here is CASSAVVASEAFF. CDR3 coding DNA: TGTGCCAGCAGTGCTGTCGTAGCCTCTGAAGCTTTCTTT. The V and J genes are TRBV6-1 and TRBJ1-1, with D unclear. CDR1 is MNHNS and CDR2 is SASEGT in the germline V gene. This CDR3 comprises 13 residues. V was pared by 4 bases and J by 6 bases, with 12 bases between.

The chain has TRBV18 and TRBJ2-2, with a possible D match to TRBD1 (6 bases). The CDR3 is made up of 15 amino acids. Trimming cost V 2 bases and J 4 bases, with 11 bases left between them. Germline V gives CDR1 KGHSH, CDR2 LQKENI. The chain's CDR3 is CASSPSGAPTGELFF. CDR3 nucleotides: TGTGCCAGCTCACCATCAGGGGCCCCCACCGGGGAGCTGTTTTTT.

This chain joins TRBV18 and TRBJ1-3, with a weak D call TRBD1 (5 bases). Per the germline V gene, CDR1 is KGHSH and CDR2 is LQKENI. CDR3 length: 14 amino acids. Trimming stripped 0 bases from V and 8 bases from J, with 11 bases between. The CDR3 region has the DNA TGTGCCAGCTCACCACCCGGCAGGGCTTACACCATATATTTT. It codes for CASSPPGRAYTIYF.

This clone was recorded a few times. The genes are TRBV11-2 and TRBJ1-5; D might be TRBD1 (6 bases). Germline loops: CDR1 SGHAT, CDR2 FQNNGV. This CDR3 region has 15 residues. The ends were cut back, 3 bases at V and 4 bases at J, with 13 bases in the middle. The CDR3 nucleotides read TGTGCCAGCAGCTTGCAGGGGTTCCCTAATCAGCCCCAGCATTTT. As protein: CASSLQGFPNQPQHF. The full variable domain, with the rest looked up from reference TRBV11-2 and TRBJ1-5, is EAGVAQSPRYKIIEKRQSVAFWCNPISGHATLYWYQQILGQGPKLLIQFQNNGVVDDSQLPKDRFSAERLKGVDSTLKIQPAKLEDSAVYLCASSLQGFPNQPQHFGDGTRLSIL.

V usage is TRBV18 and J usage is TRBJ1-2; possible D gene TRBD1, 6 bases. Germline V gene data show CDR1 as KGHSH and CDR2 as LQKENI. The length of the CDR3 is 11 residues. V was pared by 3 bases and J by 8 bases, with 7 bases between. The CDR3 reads CASSPDRGYTF. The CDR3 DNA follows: TGTGCCAGCTCACCTGACAGGGGCTACACCTTC.